The source of this T cell receptor (beta chain) is a study of shared clonotypes between healthy human individuals. Points from the study as a whole: Represented genetic and exposure-history diversity was restricted by having few donors. An anticipated effect of sequencing depth on clonotype sharing among donors was recognized. Sorted-subset sequencing was shown by rarefaction to be incomplete despite large depth.

The protocol was immunoSEQ multiplex PCR, while the TCRdb copy is restricted to in-frame clones and leaves out a portion. The sample lists about 520,000 clones; 90% to 97% were seen once. The V gene's germline CDR1 is SGHNT and CDR2 YYREEE (reference sequence). The CDR3 spans 15 residues. V lost 0 bases, J lost 3 bases, and 0 bases stayed unmatched. Of note for this clone: The antigen is not known.

The sequenced sample was naive CD4+ T cells sorted from blood. The subset was: CD45RA+ positively selected. The receptor was isolated from a woman aged 25-40 years in good health. The chain recombines TRBV5-4 with TRBJ2-3; TRBD2 aligns across 11 bases. In DNA, the CDR3 is TGTGCCAGCAGCTTGGCTAGCGGGAGGACAGATACGCAGTATTTT. The encoded protein is CASSLASGRTDTQYF.